These T cell receptor beta chains were read from a single sample in a study of T-cell reconstitution after alpha-beta-depleted transplantation in children. TCRdb analysed the PCR reads with MiXCR anew, one entry per CDR3 protein. The sample carries over 200,000 distinct CDR3 sequences, approximately 15% recorded once. The specimen comprised PBMCs, mostly from graft donor cells, sampled 360 days after TCRalphabeta/CD19-depleted stem cell transplant. These TCRs come from a male patient aged 2 to 9 who had a stem cell transplant for acute lymphoblastic leukemia, so the T cells may come from the graft donor. CDR3s include the opening cysteine and the closing phenylalanine or tryptophan. D genes are given only for firm matches. Rows give clone size only sometimes, using once, few, many, or a class for an expanded clone.

clone_size: many; v_call: TRBV9; d_call: .; j_call: TRBJ1-3; cdr3_aa: CASSVGESGNTIYF; cdr3_nt: TGTGCCAGCAGCGTAGGCGAGTCTGGAAACACCATATATTTT
clone_size: .; v_call: TRBV12-3/TRBV12-4; d_call: .; j_call: TRBJ2-5; cdr3_aa: CASSSLRETQYF; cdr3_nt: TGTGCCAGCAGTTCTCTCCGTGAGACCCAGTACTTC
clone_size: .; v_call: TRBV20-1; d_call: .; j_call: TRBJ2-7; cdr3_aa: CSARDRGAVGYEQYF; cdr3_nt: TGCAGTGCTAGAGACCGGGGGGCCGTAGGCTACGAGCAGTACTTC
clone_size: .; v_call: TRBV12-3/TRBV12-4; d_call: .; j_call: TRBJ2-1; cdr3_aa: CASTTPPNEQFF; cdr3_nt: TGTGCCAGCACGACGCCACCCAATGAGCAGTTCTTC
clone_size: few; v_call: TRBV12-3/TRBV12-4; d_call: .; j_call: TRBJ1-3; cdr3_aa: CASRKLESSGNTIYF; cdr3_nt: TGTGCCAGCAGAAAACTAGAGAGCTCTGGAAACACCATATATTTT
clone_size: .; v_call: TRBV30; d_call: .; j_call: TRBJ2-7; cdr3_aa: CAWSGVRALNEQYF; cdr3_nt: TGTGCCTGGAGTGGGGTGCGGGCCTTAAACGAGCAGTACTTC
clone_size: few; v_call: TRBV27; d_call: .; j_call: TRBJ1-5; cdr3_aa: CASRTGHSNQPQHF; cdr3_nt: TGTGCCAGCAGGACAGGCCATAGCAATCAGCCCCAGCATTTT
clone_size: .; v_call: TRBV28; d_call: TRBD1; j_call: TRBJ2-2; cdr3_aa: CASSSRMVESLGTGGSTGELFF; cdr3_nt: TGTGCCAGCAGTTCCAGAATGGTCGAAAGCCTCGGGACAGGGGGGAGCACCGGGGAGCTGTTTTTT
clone_size: few; v_call: TRBV7-2; d_call: TRBD1; j_call: TRBJ2-5; cdr3_aa: CASSPVTGEETQYF; cdr3_nt: TGTGCCAGCAGTCCCGTTACAGGGGAAGAGACCCAGTACTTC
clone_size: few; v_call: TRBV4-2; d_call: .; j_call: TRBJ2-1; cdr3_aa: CASSQDLHEQFF; cdr3_nt: TGTGCCAGCAGCCAAGATCTGCATGAGCAGTTCTTC
clone_size: .; v_call: TRBV7-7; d_call: .; j_call: TRBJ2-3; cdr3_aa: CASRLIKPKGLHTDTQYF; cdr3_nt: TGTGCTAGCAGGCTAATAAAGCCCAAAGGACTCCACACAGATACGCAGTATTTT
clone_size: .; v_call: TRBV10-1; d_call: .; j_call: TRBJ2-7; cdr3_aa: CASSESGTEGHEQYF; cdr3_nt: TGCGCCAGCAGTGAGTCGGGGACGGAGGGCCACGAGCAGTACTTC
clone_size: .; v_call: TRBV27; d_call: TRBD2; j_call: TRBJ2-1; cdr3_aa: CASSLSDLAGGSGNEQFF; cdr3_nt: TGTGCCAGCAGTTTATCAGATCTAGCGGGGGGGTCCGGGAATGAGCAGTTCTTC
clone_size: .; v_call: TRBV5-1; d_call: .; j_call: TRBJ2-2; cdr3_aa: CASSFDPIRNTGELFF; cdr3_nt: TGCGCCAGCAGCTTCGACCCGATTAGAAACACCGGGGAGCTGTTTTTT
clone_size: many; v_call: TRBV3-1; d_call: TRBD1; j_call: TRBJ1-4; cdr3_aa: CASSPDRQGVREKLFF; cdr3_nt: TGTGCCAGCAGCCCAGATAGACAGGGTGTTCGTGAAAAACTGTTTTTT
clone_size: few; v_call: TRBV15; d_call: TRBD1; j_call: TRBJ1-4; cdr3_aa: CATSVRDRGFATNEKLFF; cdr3_nt: TGTGCCACCAGCGTCCGGGACAGAGGGTTTGCAACTAATGAAAAACTGTTTTTT
clone_size: .; v_call: TRBV6-1; d_call: .; j_call: TRBJ2-2; cdr3_aa: CASKNYGETGELFF; cdr3_nt: TGTGCCAGCAAAAACTACGGGGAAACCGGGGAGCTGTTTTTT
clone_size: few; v_call: TRBV12-3/TRBV12-4; d_call: TRBD1; j_call: TRBJ1-1; cdr3_aa: CASTPLRGQGTNTEAFF; cdr3_nt: TGTGCCAGCACCCCCCTGCGGGGACAGGGGACGAACACTGAAGCTTTCTTT
clone_size: .; v_call: TRBV7-2; d_call: .; j_call: TRBJ2-1; cdr3_aa: CASSLVPLTSYNEQFF; cdr3_nt: TGTGCCAGCAGCTTAGTACCGCTTACCTCCTACAATGAGCAGTTCTTC
clone_size: few; v_call: TRBV7-8; d_call: TRBD1; j_call: TRBJ2-7; cdr3_aa: CASSLVPGTGGDEQYF; cdr3_nt: TGTGCCAGCAGCTTAGTTCCCGGGACAGGGGGCGACGAGCAGTACTTC